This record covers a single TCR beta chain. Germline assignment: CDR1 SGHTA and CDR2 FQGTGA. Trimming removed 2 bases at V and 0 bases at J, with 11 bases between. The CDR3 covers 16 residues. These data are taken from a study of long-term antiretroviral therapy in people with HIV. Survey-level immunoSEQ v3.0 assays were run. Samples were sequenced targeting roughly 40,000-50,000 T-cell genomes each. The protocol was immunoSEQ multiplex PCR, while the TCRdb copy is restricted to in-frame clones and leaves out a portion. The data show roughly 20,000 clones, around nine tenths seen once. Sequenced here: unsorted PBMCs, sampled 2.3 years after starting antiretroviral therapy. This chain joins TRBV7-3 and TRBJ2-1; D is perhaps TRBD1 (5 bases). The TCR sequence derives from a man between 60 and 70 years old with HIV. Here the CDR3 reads CASSLGRGGSYNEQFF. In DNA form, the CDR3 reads TGTGCCAGCAGCTTAGGAAGGGGCGGCTCCTACAATGAGCAGTTCTTC.